This TCR beta chain emerged from a study of identical twins. Points from the study as a whole: Cross-sectional statistics, not tracking of the same donors, supported the conclusions. Researchers reported weaker excess twin sharing in beta out-of-frame sequences.

TCRdb processed the 5' RACE reads anew with MiXCR; each CDR3 protein has one entry. Of 250,000 or so distinct CDR3 sequences detected, approximately 8.6% appear once; the ten largest clones hold 3%. V dropped 0 bases and J dropped 0 bases, with 22 bases sitting between them. This CDR3 has 21 residues. Germline V gene data show CDR1 as SGDLS and CDR2 as YYNGEE. This clonotype was picked up many times. What it binds is not known. The same specimen was also included in a second study, on yellow fever vaccine responses in identical twins.

The chain carries TRBV9 and TRBJ2-6; D perhaps matches TRBD1 (5 bases). Sequencing was done on a sample of CD8+ T cells sorted from blood. The clonotype was recovered from a woman under 30 in good health. In DNA, the CDR3 is TGTGCCAGCAGCGTAGCTTCTCGTTCAGGGTCTCCGTCCTCTGGGGCCAACGTCCTGACTTTC. Translation gives CASSVASRSGSPSSGANVLTF.